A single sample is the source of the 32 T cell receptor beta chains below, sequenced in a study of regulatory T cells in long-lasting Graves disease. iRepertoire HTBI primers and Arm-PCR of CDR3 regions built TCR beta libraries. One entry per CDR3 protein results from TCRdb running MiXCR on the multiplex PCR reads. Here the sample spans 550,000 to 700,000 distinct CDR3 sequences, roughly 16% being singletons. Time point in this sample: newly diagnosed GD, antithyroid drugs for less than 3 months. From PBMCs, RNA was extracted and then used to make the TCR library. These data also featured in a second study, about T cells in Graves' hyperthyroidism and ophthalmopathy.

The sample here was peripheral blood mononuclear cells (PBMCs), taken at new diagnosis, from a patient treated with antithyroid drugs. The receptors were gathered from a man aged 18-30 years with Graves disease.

CDR3 amino acids: CSCPRATGEQFF. The CDR3 nucleotides read TGCAGCTGTCCCAGGGCGACGGGTGAGCAGTTCTTC. This sequence joins TRBV20-1 and TRBJ2-1, with D possibly matching TRBD1 (5 bases). This CDR3 comprises 12 residues. Germline loops: CDR1 DFQATT, CDR2 SNEGSKA (reference sequence).

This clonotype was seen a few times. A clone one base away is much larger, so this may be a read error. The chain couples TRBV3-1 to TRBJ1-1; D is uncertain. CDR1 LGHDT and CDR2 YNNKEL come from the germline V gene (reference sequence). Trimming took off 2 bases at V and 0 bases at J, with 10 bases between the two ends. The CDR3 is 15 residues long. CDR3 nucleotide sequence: TGTGCCAGCAGCCAATCAGGCAGAATGAACACTGAAGCTTTCTTT. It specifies CASSQSGRMNTEAFF.

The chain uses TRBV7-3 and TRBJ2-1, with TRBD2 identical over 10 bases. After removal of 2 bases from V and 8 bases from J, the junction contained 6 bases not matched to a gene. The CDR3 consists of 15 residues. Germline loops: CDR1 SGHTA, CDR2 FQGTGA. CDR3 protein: CASSLGLAGVYEQFF. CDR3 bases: TGTGCCAGCAGCTTAGGTCTAGCGGGAGTTTATGAGCAGTTCTTC.

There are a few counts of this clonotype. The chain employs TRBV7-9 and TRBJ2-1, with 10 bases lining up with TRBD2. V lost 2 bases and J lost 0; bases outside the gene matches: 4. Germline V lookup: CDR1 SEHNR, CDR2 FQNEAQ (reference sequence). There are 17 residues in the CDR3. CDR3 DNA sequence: TGTGCCAGCAGCTTAACCCGGACTAGCGGCTCCTACAATGAGCAGTTCTTC. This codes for CASSLTRTSGSYNEQFF.

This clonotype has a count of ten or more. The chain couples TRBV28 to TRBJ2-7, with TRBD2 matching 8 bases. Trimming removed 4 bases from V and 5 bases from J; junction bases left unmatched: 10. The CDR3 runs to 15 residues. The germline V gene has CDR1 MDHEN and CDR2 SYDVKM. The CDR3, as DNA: TGTGCCAGCAGTTCGGGAGGGGCGGGTGGAAACGAGCAGTACTTC. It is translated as CASSSGGAGGNEQYF.

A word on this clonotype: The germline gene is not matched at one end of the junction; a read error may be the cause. CDR3 in amino acids: CASSLAGRVQETQYF. The CDR3 bases are TGTGCCAGCAGCTTGGCCGGGAGGGTGCAAGAGACCCAGTACTTC. This sequence joins TRBV5-1 and TRBJ2-5, with TRBD2 matching over 8 bases. The germline V gene encodes CDR1 SGHRS and CDR2 YFSETQ. This CDR3 contains 15 residues.

The CDR3: CSAKVPSPVYGYTF. CDR3 DNA sequence: TGCAGTGCTAAGGTGCCCAGCCCAGTCTATGGCTACACCTTC. This chain connects TRBV20-1 to TRBJ1-2; D unclear. This CDR3 has 14 residues. Germline V lookup: CDR1 DFQATT, CDR2 SNEGSKA (reference sequence). V lost 4 bases and J lost 4, with 16 bases in between.

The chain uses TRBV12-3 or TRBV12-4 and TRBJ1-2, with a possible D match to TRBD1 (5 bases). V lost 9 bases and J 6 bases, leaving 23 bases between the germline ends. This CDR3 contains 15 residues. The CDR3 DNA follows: TGTGCCAGTGCCCCGAACGGGAGGAGAGGGGATGGCTACACCTTC. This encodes CASAPNGRRGDGYTF.

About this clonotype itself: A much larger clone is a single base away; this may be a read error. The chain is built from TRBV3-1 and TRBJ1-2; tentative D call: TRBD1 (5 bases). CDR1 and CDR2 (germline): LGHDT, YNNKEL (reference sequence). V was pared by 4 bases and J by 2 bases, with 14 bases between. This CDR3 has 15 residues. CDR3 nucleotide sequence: TGTGCCAGCAGCCGCTCTAAAGGGGTAAACTATGGCTACACCTTC. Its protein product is CASSRSKGVNYGYTF.

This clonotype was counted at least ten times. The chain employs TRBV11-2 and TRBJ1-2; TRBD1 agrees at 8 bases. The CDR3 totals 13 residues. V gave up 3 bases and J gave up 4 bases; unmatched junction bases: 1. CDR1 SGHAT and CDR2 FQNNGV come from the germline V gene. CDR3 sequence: CASSLGQAYGYTF. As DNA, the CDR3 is TGTGCCAGCAGCTTGGGACAGGCCTATGGCTACACCTTC. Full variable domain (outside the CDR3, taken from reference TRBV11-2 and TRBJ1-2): EAGVAQSPRYKIIEKRQSVAFWCNPISGHATLYWYQQILGQGPKLLIQFQNNGVVDDSQLPKDRFSAERLKGVDSTLKIQPAKLEDSAVYLCASSLGQAYGYTFGSGTRLTVV.

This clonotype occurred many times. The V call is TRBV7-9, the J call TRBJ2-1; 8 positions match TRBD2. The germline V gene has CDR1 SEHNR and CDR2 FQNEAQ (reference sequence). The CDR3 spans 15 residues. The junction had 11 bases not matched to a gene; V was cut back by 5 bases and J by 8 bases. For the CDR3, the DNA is TGTGCCAGCAGCGCCGGGACTAGTTTGTCTGATGAGCAGTTCTTC. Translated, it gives CASSAGTSLSDEQFF.

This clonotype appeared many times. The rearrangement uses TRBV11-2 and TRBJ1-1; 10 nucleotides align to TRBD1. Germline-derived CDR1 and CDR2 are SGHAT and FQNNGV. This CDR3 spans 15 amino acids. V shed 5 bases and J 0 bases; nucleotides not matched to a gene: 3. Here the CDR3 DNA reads TGTGCCAGCAGCCCGACAGGGGGCCTGAACACTGAAGCTTTCTTT. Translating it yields CASSPTGGLNTEAFF.

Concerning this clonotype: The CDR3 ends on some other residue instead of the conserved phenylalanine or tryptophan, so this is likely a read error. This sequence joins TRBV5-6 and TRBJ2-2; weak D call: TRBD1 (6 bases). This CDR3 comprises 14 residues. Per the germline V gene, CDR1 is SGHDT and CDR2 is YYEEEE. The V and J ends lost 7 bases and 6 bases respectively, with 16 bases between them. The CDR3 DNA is TGTGCCAGCTCACCAGGGCGACAGGCCGGGGAGCTGTTTTCT. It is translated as CASSPGRQAGELFS.

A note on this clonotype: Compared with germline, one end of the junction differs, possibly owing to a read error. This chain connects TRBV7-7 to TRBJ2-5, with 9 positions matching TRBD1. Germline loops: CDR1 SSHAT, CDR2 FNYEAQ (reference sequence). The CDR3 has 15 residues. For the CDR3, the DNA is TGTGCTAGCAGCTCGGGACAGGGCCCACAAGAGACCCAGTACTTC. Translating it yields CASSSGQGPQETQYF. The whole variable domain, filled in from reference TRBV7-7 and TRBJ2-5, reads GAGVSQSPRYKVTKRGQDVTLRCDPISSHATLYWYQQALGQGPEFLTYFNYEAQPDKSGLPSDRFSAERPEGSISTLTIQRTEQRDSAMYRCASSSGQGPQETQYFGPGTRLLVL.

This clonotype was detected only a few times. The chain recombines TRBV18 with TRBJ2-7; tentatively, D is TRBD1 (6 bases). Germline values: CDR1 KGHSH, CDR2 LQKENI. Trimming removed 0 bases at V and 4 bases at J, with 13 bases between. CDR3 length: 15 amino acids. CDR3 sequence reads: CASSPPQGIGYEQYF. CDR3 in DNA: TGTGCCAGCTCACCACCCCAGGGGATAGGGTACGAGCAGTACTTC.

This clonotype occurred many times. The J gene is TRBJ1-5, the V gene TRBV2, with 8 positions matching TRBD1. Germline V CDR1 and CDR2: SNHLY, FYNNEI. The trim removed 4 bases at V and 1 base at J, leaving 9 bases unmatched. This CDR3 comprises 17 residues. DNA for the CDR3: TGTGCCAGCAGTGGTCGGGCAGGGGGCCGAAGCAATCAGCCCCAGCATTTT. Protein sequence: CASSGRAGGRSNQPQHF. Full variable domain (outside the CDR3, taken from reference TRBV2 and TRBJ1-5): EPEVTQTPSHQVTQMGQEVILRCVPISNHLYFYWYRQILGQKVEFLVSFYNNEISEKSEIFDDQFSVERPDGSNFTLKIRSTKLEDSAMYFCASSGRAGGRSNQPQHFGDGTRLSIL.

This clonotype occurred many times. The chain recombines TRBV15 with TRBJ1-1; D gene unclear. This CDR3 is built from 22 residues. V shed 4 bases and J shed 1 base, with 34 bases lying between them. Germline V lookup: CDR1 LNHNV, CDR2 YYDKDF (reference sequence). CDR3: CATSIPPVVRAELFWSNTEAFF. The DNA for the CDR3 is TGTGCCACCAGCATACCGCCCGTGGTTAGGGCGGAACTTTTCTGGTCGAACACTGAAGCTTTCTTT.

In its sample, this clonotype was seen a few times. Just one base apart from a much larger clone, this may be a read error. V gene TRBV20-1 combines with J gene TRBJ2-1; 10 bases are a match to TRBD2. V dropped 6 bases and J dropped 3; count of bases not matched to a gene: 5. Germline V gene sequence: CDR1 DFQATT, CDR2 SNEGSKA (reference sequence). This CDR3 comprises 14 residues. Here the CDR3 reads CSAKASGSYNEQFF. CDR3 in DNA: TGCAGTGCCAAGGCTAGCGGGAGCTACAATGAGCAGTTCTTC.

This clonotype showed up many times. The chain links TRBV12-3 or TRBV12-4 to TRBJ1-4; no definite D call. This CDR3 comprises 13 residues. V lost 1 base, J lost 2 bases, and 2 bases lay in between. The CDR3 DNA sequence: TGTGCCAGCAGTTTAGGGACTAATGAAAAACTGTTTTTT. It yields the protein CASSLGTNEKLFF.

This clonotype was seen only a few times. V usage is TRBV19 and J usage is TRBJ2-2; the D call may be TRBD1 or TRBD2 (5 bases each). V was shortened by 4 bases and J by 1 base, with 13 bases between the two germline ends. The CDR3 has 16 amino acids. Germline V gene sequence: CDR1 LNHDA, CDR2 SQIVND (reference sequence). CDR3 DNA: TGTGCCAGTAGTAGGGGGTCTTCGTGGAACACCGGGGAGCTGTTTTTT. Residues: CASSRGSSWNTGELFF.

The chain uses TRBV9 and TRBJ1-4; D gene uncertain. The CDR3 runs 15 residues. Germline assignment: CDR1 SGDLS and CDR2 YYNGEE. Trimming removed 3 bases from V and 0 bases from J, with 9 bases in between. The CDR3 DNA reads TGTGCCAGCAGCGCCGAAGGTGCAACTAATGAAAAACTGTTTTTT. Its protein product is CASSAEGATNEKLFF.

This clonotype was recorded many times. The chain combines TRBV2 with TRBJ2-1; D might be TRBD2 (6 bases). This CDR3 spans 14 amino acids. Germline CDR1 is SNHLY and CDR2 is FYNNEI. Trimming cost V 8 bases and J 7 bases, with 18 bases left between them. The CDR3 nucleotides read TGTGCCAGCGGAGGGGCGCCCCTGGGGAATGAGCAGTTCTTC. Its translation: CASGGAPLGNEQFF.

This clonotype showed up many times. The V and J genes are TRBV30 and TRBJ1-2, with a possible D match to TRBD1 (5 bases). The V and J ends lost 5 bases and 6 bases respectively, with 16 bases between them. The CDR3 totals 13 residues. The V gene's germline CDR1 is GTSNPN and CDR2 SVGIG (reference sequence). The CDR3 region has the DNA TGTGCCTGGCTTGAAGGGGCTGGGAATGGCTACACCTTC. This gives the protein CAWLEGAGNGYTF.

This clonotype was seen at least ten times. In nucleotides, the CDR3 is TGTGCCAGCAGCTTAGAAGTGGCGGGGGCCTACGAGCAGTACTTC. This encodes CASSLEVAGAYEQYF. The V and J genes are TRBV11-2 and TRBJ2-7; TRBD2 aligns across 7 bases. Per germline, CDR1 SGHAT and CDR2 FQNNGV. Trimming took 0 bases from V and 2 from J; bases not matched to a gene: 4. The CDR3 sequence is 15 residues long.

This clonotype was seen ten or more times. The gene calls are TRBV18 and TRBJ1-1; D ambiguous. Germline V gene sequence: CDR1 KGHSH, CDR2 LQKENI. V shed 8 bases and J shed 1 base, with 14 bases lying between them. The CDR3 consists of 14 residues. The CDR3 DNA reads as TGTGCCAGCAGCCCCCGGGGAGGGAACACTGAAGCTTTCTTT. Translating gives CASSPRGGNTEAFF.

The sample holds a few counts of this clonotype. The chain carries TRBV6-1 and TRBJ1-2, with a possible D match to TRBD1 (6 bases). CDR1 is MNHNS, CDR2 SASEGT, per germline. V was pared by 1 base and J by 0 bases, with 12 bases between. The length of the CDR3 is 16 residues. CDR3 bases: TGTGCCAGCAGTGAAGACGGAGGGGGACCTAACTATGGCTACACCTTC. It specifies CASSEDGGGPNYGYTF.

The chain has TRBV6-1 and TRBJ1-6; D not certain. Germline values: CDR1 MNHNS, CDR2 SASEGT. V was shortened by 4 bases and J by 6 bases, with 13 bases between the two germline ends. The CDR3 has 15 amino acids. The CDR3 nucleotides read TGTGCCAGCAGTGGAAACAGTATCCGTAATTCACCCCTCCACTTT. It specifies CASSGNSIRNSPLHF.

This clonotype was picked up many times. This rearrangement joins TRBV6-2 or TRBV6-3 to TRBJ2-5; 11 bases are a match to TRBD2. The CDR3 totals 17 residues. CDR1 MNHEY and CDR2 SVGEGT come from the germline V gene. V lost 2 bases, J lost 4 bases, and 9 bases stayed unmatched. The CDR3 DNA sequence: TGTGCCAGCAGTTACGATGAACTAGCGGGGGTGCGAGAGACCCAGTACTTC. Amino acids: CASSYDELAGVRETQYF.

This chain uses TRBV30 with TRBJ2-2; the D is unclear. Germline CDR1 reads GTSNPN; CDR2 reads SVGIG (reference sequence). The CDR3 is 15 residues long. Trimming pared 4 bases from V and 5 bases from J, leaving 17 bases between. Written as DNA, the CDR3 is TGTGCCTGGACTTTTTCTAGGGCCGTAACCGGGGAGCTGTTTTTT. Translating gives CAWTFSRAVTGELFF.

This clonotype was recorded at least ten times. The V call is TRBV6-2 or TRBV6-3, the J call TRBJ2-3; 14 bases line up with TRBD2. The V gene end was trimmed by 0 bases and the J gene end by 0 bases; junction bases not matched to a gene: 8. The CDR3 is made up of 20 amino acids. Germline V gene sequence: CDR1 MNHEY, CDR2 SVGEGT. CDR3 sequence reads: CASSYSIGTSGRPSTDTQYF. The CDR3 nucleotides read TGTGCCAGCAGTTACTCGATAGGGACTAGCGGGAGACCGAGCACAGATACGCAGTATTTT.

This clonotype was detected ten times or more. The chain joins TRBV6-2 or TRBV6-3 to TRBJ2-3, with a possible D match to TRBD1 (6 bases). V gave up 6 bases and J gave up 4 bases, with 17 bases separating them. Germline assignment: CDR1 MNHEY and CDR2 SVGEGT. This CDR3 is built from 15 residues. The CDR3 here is CASRFSGASADTQYF. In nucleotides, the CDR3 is TGTGCCAGCAGATTTTCAGGGGCTAGTGCAGATACGCAGTATTTT.

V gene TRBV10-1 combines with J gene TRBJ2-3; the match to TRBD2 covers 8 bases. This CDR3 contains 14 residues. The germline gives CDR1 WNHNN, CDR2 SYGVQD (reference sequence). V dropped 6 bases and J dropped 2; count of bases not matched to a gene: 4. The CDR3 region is CASSLAGFTDTQYF. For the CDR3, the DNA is TGCGCCAGCAGCTTAGCGGGATTCACAGATACGCAGTATTTT.